The clone carrying this TCR beta chain was picked up one time. Its antigen is undetermined. Germline trimming cut 0 bases from V and 7 bases from J; bases unmatched to any gene: 9. This CDR3 comprises 16 residues. The germline V gene has CDR1 MNHEY and CDR2 SVGAGI. The sample comes from a study of cytomegalovirus exposure and HLA in healthy donors. Findings and limits, study-wide: Earlier findings revealed that most TCR beta V segments proved productive either about 90% or about 30% of the time.

The primer mix had 60 Vbeta and 13 Jbeta primers. Using immunoSEQ multiplex PCR, the repertoire was profiled, and TCRdb retains in-frame clones only, with some absent. The repertoire includes about 160,000 clones, roughly 81% of them detected once, and approximately 13% sits in the top ten. This clonotype originated in a woman aged 45-60 years in good health and CMV-seronegative. V usage is TRBV6-5 and J usage is TRBJ2-3, with TRBD1 matching 8 bases. Sequenced input: PBMCs. The CDR3 loop reads CASSYSRRTGQNTQYF. The CDR3, as DNA: TGTGCCAGCAGTTACTCGAGACGGACAGGGCAAAATACGCAGTATTTT.